This T cell receptor (beta chain) was captured by sequencing in a study of T-cell memory formation after mild COVID-19. TCRdb ran MiXCR on the 5' RACE reads and lists one entry per CDR3 protein. Here the sample spans about 320,000 distinct CDR3 sequences, 13% to 15% being singletons. This clonotype appeared a few times. Its cognate antigen is unknown. Findings and caveats of the study: The appearance of some responding clones in pre-infection memory suggested that cross-reactive memory joined.

The source is a man aged 18 to 29 who had mild COVID-19 (a few samples of this study predate the infection). Cell type and time point are not known. Sequenced material: PBMCs or a T cell subset sorted from them (not recorded which).

CDR3 in DNA: TGTGCCATCAGTTTGGGGGCTCAAGAGACCCAGTACTTC. Translating it yields CAISLGAQETQYF. The chain has TRBV10-3 and TRBJ2-5, with a tentative D call TRBD1 (6 bases). V lost 5 bases to trimming and J lost 2 bases, with 9 bases between them. This CDR3 region has 13 residues. The germline CDR1 and CDR2 sequences are ENHRY and SYGVKD.